The clone carrying this TCR beta chain was counted a few times. What it recognizes is unknown. The junction departs from the called germline gene at one end, perhaps through a read error. This entry is derived from a study of T cell repertoires in cytomegalovirus infection. Across the study: Matching HLA type, along with CMV infection, was indicated by public TCR beta signatures.

MiXCR, run by TCRdb on the reads, gives a single entry per CDR3 protein. The sample holds roughly 230,000 distinct CDR3 sequences; under 25% are singletons and the top ten take roughly 18%. The germline gives CDR1 SQVTM, CDR2 ANQGSEA. This CDR3 is built from 13 residues. Findings and limits, study-wide: HLA-C-restricted CMV clonotypes gave the most frequent clonotype in two of eight donors. There were carriers of CMV plus the relevant HLA, and cumulative public TCR beta family frequency identified them.

Specimen: CD8+ T cells from PBMCs. The clonotype was recovered from a human donor in good health (CMV status not recorded). Some clones in this sample may be carry-over from other donors' samples. J is TRBJ2-1 and V is TRBV29-1, with TRBD1 as a possible D gene (6 bases). The CDR3 DNA follows: TGCAGCGCTGAAGGACAGATCTACAATGAGCAGTTCTTC. Encoded protein: CSAEGQIYNEQFF.